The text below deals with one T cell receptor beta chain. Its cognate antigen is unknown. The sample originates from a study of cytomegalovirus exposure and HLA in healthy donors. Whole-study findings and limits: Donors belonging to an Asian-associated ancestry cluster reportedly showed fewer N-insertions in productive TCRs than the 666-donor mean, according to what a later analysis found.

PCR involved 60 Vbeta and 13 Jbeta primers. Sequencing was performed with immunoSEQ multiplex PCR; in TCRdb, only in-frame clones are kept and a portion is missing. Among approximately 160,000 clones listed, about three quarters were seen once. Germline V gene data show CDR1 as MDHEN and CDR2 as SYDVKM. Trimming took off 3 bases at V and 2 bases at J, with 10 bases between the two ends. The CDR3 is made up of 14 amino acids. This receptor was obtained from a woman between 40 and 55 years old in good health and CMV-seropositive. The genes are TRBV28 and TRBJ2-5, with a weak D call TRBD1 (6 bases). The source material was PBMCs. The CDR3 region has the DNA TGTGCCAGCAGTTTGACAGGTCCACAAGAGACCCAGTACTTC. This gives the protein CASSLTGPQETQYF.